This TCR beta chain is from a study of cytomegalovirus exposure and HLA in healthy donors. Study-wide findings and caveats: TCR beta chains numbering more than 150 were designated cytomegalovirus-associated. In an earlier analysis, about 87% or about 30%: the productive usage of most TCR beta V segments.

A multiplex PCR was run with 60 Vbeta primers and 13 Jbeta primers. Only in-frame clones appear in the TCRdb table, and some are missing; sequencing was by immunoSEQ multiplex PCR. The data hold 130,000 or so clones, with approximately 88% observed a single time. Notes on this clone: Its antigen is unknown.

The germline V and J ends were trimmed by 5 bases and 3 bases, with 27 bases remaining between them. From germline, CDR1 is SGHNT and CDR2 YENEEA. This CDR3 contains 19 residues. This receptor was identified in a middle-aged woman in good health and CMV-seronegative. The chain links TRBV11-3 to TRBJ2-3; the D gene is possibly TRBD2 (8 bases). Sequenced sample: PBMCs. The CDR3 is CASSPGGGRGRNGTDTQYF. CDR3 DNA sequence: TGTGCCAGCAGCCCAGGGGGGGGGCGCGGGAGGAACGGGACAGATACGCAGTATTTT.